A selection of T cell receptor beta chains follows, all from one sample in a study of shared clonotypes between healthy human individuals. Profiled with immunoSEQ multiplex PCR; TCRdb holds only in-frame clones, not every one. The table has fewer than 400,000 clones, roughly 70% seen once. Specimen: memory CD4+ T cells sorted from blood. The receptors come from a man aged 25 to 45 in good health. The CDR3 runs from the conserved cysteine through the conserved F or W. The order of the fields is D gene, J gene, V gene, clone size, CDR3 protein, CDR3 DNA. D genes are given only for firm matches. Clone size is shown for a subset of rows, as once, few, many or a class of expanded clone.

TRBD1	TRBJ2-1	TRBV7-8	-	CASSPRTGDEQFF	TGTGCCAGCAGCCCGCGGACAGGGGATGAGCAGTTCTTC
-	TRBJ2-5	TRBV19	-	CASSISGPRPYQETQYF	TGTGCCAGTAGTATATCGGGGCCTCGCCCGTACCAAGAGACCCAGTACTTC
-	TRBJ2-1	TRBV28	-	CASRSGYYNEQFF	TGTGCCAGCAGGAGCGGGTACTACAATGAGCAGTTCTTC
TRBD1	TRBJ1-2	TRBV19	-	CASRTGESGYTF	TGTGCCAGTAGGACAGGGGAGAGTGGCTACACCTTC
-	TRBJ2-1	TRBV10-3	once	CAIRPQTGGEANEQFF	TGTGCCATCAGGCCCCAGACGGGTGGGGAGGCCAATGAGCAGTTCTTC
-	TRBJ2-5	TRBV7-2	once	CASSLSNKETQYF	TGTGCCAGCAGCTTATCCAATAAGGAGACCCAATACTTC
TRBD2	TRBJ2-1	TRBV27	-	CASSGTSGRNEQFF	TGTGCCAGCAGTGGGACTAGCGGAAGGAATGAGCAGTTCTTC
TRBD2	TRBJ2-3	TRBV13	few	CASSRLAGVSPSTDTQYF	TGTGCCAGCAGCCGATTAGCGGGAGTGTCTCCTAGCACAGATACGCAGTATTTT
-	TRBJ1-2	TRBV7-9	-	CASSPREGLDGYTF	TGTGCCAGCAGCCCAAGGGAGGGTTTGGATGGCTACACCTTC
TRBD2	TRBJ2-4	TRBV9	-	CASSTSPGLAENIQYF	TGTGCCAGCAGCACCTCACCGGGACTAGCGGAAAACATTCAGTACTTC
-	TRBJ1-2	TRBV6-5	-	CASSYQRNYGYTF	TGTGCCAGCAGTTACCAGAGAAACTATGGCTACACCTTC
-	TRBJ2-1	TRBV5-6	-	CASSRINEQFF	TGTGCCAGCAGCCGGATCAATGAGCAGTTCTTC
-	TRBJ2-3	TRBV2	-	CASSEAHRADTQYF	TGTGCCAGCAGTGAAGCGCACAGAGCGGATACGCAGTATTTT
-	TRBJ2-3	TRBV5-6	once	CASSLVLSTDTQYF	TGTGCCAGCAGCTTGGTCCTGAGCACAGATACGCAGTATTTT
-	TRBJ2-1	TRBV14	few	CASRPAVGGRNNEQFF	TGTGCCAGCAGACCCGCGGTGGGTGGGAGAAACAATGAGCAGTTCTTC
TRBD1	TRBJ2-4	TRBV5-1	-	CASSEGQLAKNIQYF	TGCGCCAGCAGCGAGGGACAGCTAGCCAAAAACATTCAGTACTTC
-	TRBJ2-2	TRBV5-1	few	CASMFSGNTGELFF	TGCGCCAGCATGTTTAGCGGAAACACCGGGGAGCTGTTTTTT
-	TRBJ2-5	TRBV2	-	CASRLAGETQYF	TGTGCCAGCAGACTAGCTGGAGAGACCCAGTACTTC
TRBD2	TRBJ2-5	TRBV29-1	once	CSEGREGIKTQYF	TGCAGCGAGGGACGGGAGGGGATAAAGACCCAGTACTTC
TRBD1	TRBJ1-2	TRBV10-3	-	CAITDSTGDYGYTF	TGTGCCATCACTGATTCGACAGGGGACTATGGCTACACCTTC
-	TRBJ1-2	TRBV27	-	CASISSPSRSGYGYTF	TGTGCCAGCATTTCATCCCCATCGAGAAGCGGCTATGGCTACACCTTC
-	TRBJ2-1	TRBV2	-	CASSELWDEQFF	TGTGCCAGCAGTGAGCTTTGGGATGAGCAGTTCTTC
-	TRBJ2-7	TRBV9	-	CASSPHPRGGLSFYF	TGTGCCAGCAGCCCACACCCTAGGGGAGGACTATCCTTCTACTTC
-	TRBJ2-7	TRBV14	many	CASSQAYWGVEQYF	TGTGCCAGCAGCCAAGCATATTGGGGGGTTGAGCAGTACTTC
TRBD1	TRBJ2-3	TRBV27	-	CASRRDSGTTDTQYF	TGTGCCAGCAGAAGGGACAGCGGAACCACAGATACGCAGTATTTT
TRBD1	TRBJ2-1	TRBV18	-	CASSYSQTGPNEQFF	TGTGCCAGCTCATATAGCCAGACAGGGCCGAATGAGCAGTTCTTC
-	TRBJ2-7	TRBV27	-	CASSFSGTSGYEQYF	TGTGCCAGCAGTTTTTCCGGGACATCAGGCTACGAGCAGTACTTC
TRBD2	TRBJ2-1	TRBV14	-	CASSQDSRLAGKQFF	TGTGCCAGCAGCCAAGACTCCCGTCTAGCGGGGAAGCAGTTCTTC